The 26 T cell receptor beta chains listed next were all sequenced from one sample in a study of shared T cell receptors in the human thymus. The assay was immunoSEQ multiplex PCR, and TCRdb's table has in-frame clones only and misses some. The sample contains 550,000 to 800,000 clones, 75% to 90% of which appear only once. In addition, the sample was reused for a study of human thymus T cells.

What was sequenced was thymocytes. These receptors were taken from a girl under three years old with a congenital heart defect.

This clone was counted only a few times. The chain joins TRBV29-1 to TRBJ2-3; TRBD2 matches at 10 bases. After removal of 1 base from V and 5 bases from J, the junction contained 15 bases not matched to a gene. The CDR3 has 18 residues. The germline V gene encodes CDR1 SQVTM and CDR2 ANQGSEA. The CDR3 DNA reads TGCAGCGTTGAAGTGTGGGCTAGCGGGGGCCCACGTCGAGATACGCAGTATTTT. Its protein is CSVEVWASGGPRRDTQYF.

This rearrangement joins TRBV29-1 to TRBJ2-1, with 7 bases identical to TRBD1. The CDR3 loop spans 19 amino acids. The V and J ends lost 7 bases and 0 bases, in that order; junction bases with no gene match: 21. Germline V gene sequence: CDR1 SQVTM, CDR2 ANQGSEA. Here the CDR3 DNA reads TGCAGCGATGGACCGGACAGGATCCGACTTAAGGGCTCCTACAATGAGCAGTTCTTC. Its translation is CSDGPDRIRLKGSYNEQFF.

The chain couples TRBV5-1 to TRBJ2-5, with 7 nucleotides matching TRBD1. CDR3 size: 16 residues. Germline V gene lookup returns CDR1 SGHRS and CDR2 YFSETQ. The ends lost 3 bases at V and 2 bases at J; junction bases unmatched: 10. CDR3: CASSSTLDREQETQYF. Here the CDR3 DNA reads TGCGCCAGCAGCTCCACACTAGACAGGGAACAAGAGACCCAGTACTTC.

V gene TRBV9 combines with J gene TRBJ1-1, with TRBD1 identical over 7 bases. This CDR3 comprises 18 residues. CDR1 is SGDLS, CDR2 YYNGEE, per germline. Losses at the gene ends were 1 base for V and 2 bases for J; bases not matched to a gene: 14. CDR3 coding DNA: TGTGCCAGCAGCGTACACCGGGACAGAGGGCAGACTAACACTGAAGCTTTCTTT. Its protein product is CASSVHRDRGQTNTEAFF.

The chain carries TRBV30 and TRBJ2-6; 9 nucleotides agree with TRBD1. V gave up 3 bases and J gave up 1 base; unmatched junction bases: 7. The CDR3 contains 17 residues. Per the germline V gene, CDR1 is GTSNPN and CDR2 is SVGIG (reference sequence). The DNA of the CDR3 is TGTGCCTGGAGAGCCGGGACAGGGAATTCTGGGGCCAACGTCCTGACTTTC. This translates into CAWRAGTGNSGANVLTF.

The J gene is TRBJ1-1, the V gene TRBV6-1; TRBD1 matches 7 bases. The CDR3 covers 13 residues. The germline V gene encodes CDR1 MNHNS and CDR2 SASEGT. With V trimmed by 3 bases and J by 6 bases, 4 bases remained unmatched. This CDR3 is CASSEKGTAEAFF. Written as DNA, the CDR3 is TGTGCCAGCAGTGAGAAGGGGACAGCTGAAGCTTTCTTT.

The genes are TRBV7-8 and TRBJ2-1; 8 nucleotides align to TRBD1. CDR3 length: 15 residues. Germline-derived CDR1 and CDR2 are SGHVS and FQNEAQ. V lost 0 bases, J lost 8 bases, and 6 bases stayed unmatched. CDR3 DNA: TGTGCCAGCAGCTTAGCGGGGCAGGGGGCGGATGAGCAGTTCTTC. Its translation: CASSLAGQGADEQFF.

The CDR3 DNA reads TGTGCCTGGAGTGGGCGGGGGGCCTTTCAGTACTTC. Amino acids: CAWSGRGAFQYF. The V call is TRBV30, the J call TRBJ2-4; 8 nucleotides match TRBD2. The CDR3 loop spans 12 amino acids. CDR1 and CDR2 (germline): GTSNPN, SVGIG (reference sequence). The J segment lost 11 bases and the V segment lost 1 base, leaving 4 bases of the junction unmatched.

The chain combines TRBV4-1 with TRBJ2-1; TRBD2 agrees at 14 bases. This CDR3 has 21 residues. V was pared by 2 bases and J by 5 bases, with 17 bases of the junction left unmatched. Looked up from germline, CDR1 is MGHRA and CDR2 is YSYEKL. This CDR3 is CASSQSLRLAGGPVQDNEQFF. CDR3 nucleotide sequence: TGCGCCAGCAGCCAATCACTAAGACTAGCGGGGGGGCCAGTGCAGGACAATGAGCAGTTCTTC.

The chain's CDR3 is CASSQEGRVNSPLHF. Written as DNA, the CDR3 is TGTGCCAGCAGTCAGGAGGGGAGGGTAAATTCACCCCTCCACTTT. The V and J genes are TRBV2 and TRBJ1-6; a weak D match, TRBD1 (5 bases). This CDR3 is built from 15 residues. Germline assignment: CDR1 SNHLY and CDR2 FYNNEI. Trimming left V 5 bases short and J 7 bases short, with 15 bases between.

This clone has only one observation. V is TRBV9 and J is TRBJ2-5; 8 positions agree with TRBD2. The germline gives CDR1 SGDLS, CDR2 YYNGEE. CDR3 length equals 15 residues. The ends lost 4 bases at V and 5 bases at J; junction bases unmatched: 10. This CDR3 is CASSPPRGGPETQYF. The DNA for the CDR3 is TGTGCCAGCAGCCCCCCCCGGGGGGGTCCGGAGACCCAGTACTTC.

The chain employs TRBV30 and TRBJ1-5; maybe TRBD1 (5 bases). V was cut by 0 bases and J by 6 bases, with 21 bases left in between. CDR1 GTSNPN and CDR2 SVGIG come from the germline V gene (reference sequence). CDR3 length: 17 residues. The chain's CDR3 is CAWSVHSVTVTPQPQHF. For the CDR3, the DNA is TGTGCCTGGAGTGTACATTCCGTGACAGTAACCCCTCAGCCCCAGCATTTT.

The chain carries TRBV2 and TRBJ2-1, with TRBD2 identical over 8 bases. V was clipped by 6 bases and J by 7 bases; unmatched bases: 11. Germline V CDR1 and CDR2: SNHLY, FYNNEI. This CDR3 has 15 amino acids. CDR3 in amino acids: CASRGGLGLQNEQFF. The CDR3 coding sequence is TGTGCCAGCAGGGGGGGACTAGGACTGCAGAATGAGCAGTTCTTC. The variable domain in full, completed from reference TRBV2 and TRBJ2-1, reads EPEVTQTPSHQVTQMGQEVILRCVPISNHLYFYWYRQILGQKVEFLVSFYNNEISEKSEIFDDQFSVERPDGSNFTLKIRSTKLEDSAMYFCASRGGLGLQNEQFFGPGTRLTVL.

V is TRBV4-1 and J is TRBJ2-2; no clear D. Trimming pared 4 bases from V and 3 bases from J, leaving 6 bases between. The CDR3 loop spans 13 amino acids. The V gene's germline CDR1 is MGHRA and CDR2 YSYEKL. CDR3: CASSPTYTGELFF. As DNA, the CDR3 is TGCGCCAGCAGCCCCACATACACCGGGGAGCTGTTTTTT.

V gene TRBV27 combines with J gene TRBJ2-7, with D possibly matching TRBD2 (5 bases). Germline assignment: CDR1 MNHEY and CDR2 SMNVEV (reference sequence). V lost 4 bases, J lost 3 bases, and 10 bases lay in between. This CDR3 contains 13 residues. The chain's CDR3 is CASSSPSNYEQYF. The CDR3 nucleotides read TGTGCCAGCAGTTCCCCTAGCAACTACGAGCAGTACTTC.

The CDR3 sequence is CASSWVSGGGRRDEKLFF. The CDR3 nucleotides are TGTGCCAGCAGTTGGGTCTCGGGGGGGGGACGGCGAGATGAAAAACTGTTTTTT. V gene TRBV27 combines with J gene TRBJ1-4; the D gene is possibly TRBD1 (5 bases). The CDR3 runs 18 residues. The germline V gene encodes CDR1 MNHEY and CDR2 SMNVEV (reference sequence). V was pared by 4 bases and J by 6 bases, with 24 bases between.

This chain links TRBV7-9 with TRBJ2-7; maybe TRBD1 (5 bases). CDR1 SEHNR and CDR2 FQNEAQ come from the germline V gene (reference sequence). CDR3 length: 15 amino acids. The V gene lost 5 bases and the J gene lost 0 bases, with 14 bases spanning the gap. The CDR3 region is CASSLGPGHSYEQYF. CDR3 in DNA: TGTGCCAGCAGCCTTGGGCCCGGACACTCCTACGAGCAGTACTTC.

V gene TRBV6-5 combines with J gene TRBJ2-3, with 10 nucleotides matching TRBD2. The CDR3 is made up of 16 amino acids. The J segment lost 2 bases and the V segment lost 3 bases, leaving 5 bases of the junction unmatched. CDR1 is MNHEY and CDR2 is SVGAGI in the germline V gene. The CDR3 DNA sequence: TGTGCCAGCAGTTATAAGCGGGGGGGCCACACAGATACGCAGTATTTT. Translated, it gives CASSYKRGGHTDTQYF.

The V call is TRBV7-6, the J call TRBJ1-3; D gene uncertain. This CDR3 spans 14 amino acids. The germline V and J ends were trimmed by 10 bases and 0 bases, with 13 bases remaining between them. CDR1 and CDR2 (germline): SGHVS, FNYEAQ. This chain's CDR3 is CATTRRRSGNTIYF. The CDR3 nucleotides are TGTGCCACCACTAGAAGACGCTCTGGAAACACCATATATTTT.

The chain employs TRBV9 and TRBJ1-3, with TRBD1 identical over 9 bases. Germline V lookup: CDR1 SGDLS, CDR2 YYNGEE. This CDR3 has 17 residues. The trim removed 3 bases at V and 2 bases at J, leaving 9 bases unmatched. The CDR3 nucleotides are TGTGCCAGCAGCGCAAACAGGGGGCTCCCCACTGGAAACACCATATATTTT. Amino acids: CASSANRGLPTGNTIYF.

V gene TRBV11-2 combines with J gene TRBJ1-1; D is possibly TRBD1 (6 bases). V dropped 1 base and J dropped 2 bases, with 14 bases sitting between them. The germline CDR1 and CDR2 sequences are SGHAT and FQNNGV. The CDR3 covers 16 residues. CDR3 sequence (DNA): TGTGCCAGCAGCTTAGCACTGTCAGGGGTAAACACTGAAGCTTTCTTT. It codes for CASSLALSGVNTEAFF.

V gene TRBV7-8 combines with J gene TRBJ1-4, with D possibly being TRBD1 (5 bases). CDR3 length equals 13 residues. Trimming removed 5 bases at V and 7 bases at J, with 11 bases between. Germline CDR1 and CDR2: SGHVS and FQNEAQ. CDR3 in amino acids: CASSLDRGEKLFF. For the CDR3, the DNA is TGTGCCAGCAGCCTCGACAGAGGTGAAAAACTGTTTTTT.

CDR3 protein: CASSLGRAGLADTQYF. Here the CDR3 DNA reads TGTGCCAGCAGCTTAGGACGTGCGGGGTTGGCAGATACGCAGTATTTT. The V call is TRBV11-2, the J call TRBJ2-3, with D perhaps TRBD2 (6 bases). Per germline, CDR1 SGHAT and CDR2 FQNNGV. The CDR3 length is 16 residues. Trimming pared 1 base from V and 4 bases from J, leaving 15 bases between.

The chain has TRBV11-2 and TRBJ2-7; 7 bases are a match to TRBD2. The V and J ends lost 5 bases and 3 bases, in that order; junction bases with no gene match: 7. CDR1 and CDR2 from the germline V gene are SGHAT and FQNNGV. The CDR3 is made up of 14 amino acids. The CDR3 region has the DNA TGTGCCAGCAGCCCGGGGGAGGGGCACTACGAGCAGTACTTC. Amino acids: CASSPGEGHYEQYF.

This clone was found a few times. The CDR3 region is CATSRDKVGQGVGYGYTF. For the CDR3, the DNA is TGTGCCACCAGCAGAGATAAAGTCGGGCAGGGGGTAGGCTATGGCTACACCTTC. The chain employs TRBV15 and TRBJ1-2; TRBD1 agrees at 7 bases. The junction had 14 bases not matched to a gene; V was cut back by 0 bases and J by 4 bases. Germline values: CDR1 LNHNV, CDR2 YYDKDF (reference sequence). The CDR3 is 18 amino acids.

This CDR3 is CASSFGQVGGNYGYTF. As DNA, the CDR3 is TGTGCCAGCAGTTTCGGGCAGGTGGGGGGTAACTATGGCTACACCTTC. V is TRBV28 and J is TRBJ1-2; maybe TRBD1 (5 bases). The CDR3 runs to 16 residues. The germline V gene has CDR1 MDHEN and CDR2 SYDVKM. Trimming stripped 3 bases from V and 1 base from J, with 15 bases between.